The 27 T cell receptor beta chains given below trace back to one sample, sequenced in a study of T cell responses to AZD1222 COVID-19 vaccine. TCRdb's table, derived via immunoSEQ multiplex PCR, lists solely in-frame clones and lacks some. The sample lists fewer than 120,000 clones, 92% occurring once. This specimen was peripheral blood, taken 28 days after the second AZD1222 dose. The source is an adult who received the AZD1222 COVID-19 vaccine.

This clone was seen a single time. J is TRBJ1-4 and V is TRBV5-1, with D perhaps matching TRBD1 (5 bases). The V gene lost 4 bases and the J gene lost 7 bases, with 20 bases spanning the gap. Germline CDR1 SGHRS, CDR2 YFSETQ. The CDR3 sequence is 16 residues long. The CDR3 spells CASSPGGGGRGEKLFF. The CDR3 nucleotides are TGCGCCAGCAGCCCCGGCGGGGGGGGTCGGGGTGAAAAACTGTTTTTT.

This clone was seen a few times. The chain recombines TRBV7-9 with TRBJ1-2; D gene uncertain. Germline V gene lookup returns CDR1 SEHNR and CDR2 FQNEAQ (reference sequence). This CDR3 is 14 amino acids long. With 1 base removed from V and 4 bases from J, the gap between germline ends came to 10 bases. The CDR3 reads CASSLGGPVYGYTF. CDR3 nucleotide sequence: TGTGCCAGCAGCTTAGGAGGGCCAGTCTATGGCTACACCTTC.

The gene calls are TRBV9 and TRBJ2-2; no reliable D call. Germline loops: CDR1 SGDLS, CDR2 YYNGEE. V lost 4 bases to trimming and J lost 0 bases, with 13 bases between them. CDR3 length equals 16 residues. The chain's CDR3 is CASSLDWSSNTGELFF. The CDR3 DNA follows: TGTGCCAGCAGCCTAGACTGGTCATCGAACACCGGGGAGCTGTTTTTT. The full variable domain, in which reference TRBV9 and TRBJ2-2 provide the parts outside the CDR3, is DSGVTQTPKHLITATGQRVTLRCSPRSGDLSVYWYQQSLDQGLQFLIQYYNGEERAKGNILERFSAQQFPDLHSELNLSSLELGDSALYFCASSLDWSSNTGELFFGEGSRLTVL.

This chain joins TRBV19 and TRBJ2-1; 7 bases map to TRBD2. Germline trimming cut 4 bases from V and 6 bases from J; bases unmatched to any gene: 12. Germline CDR1 is LNHDA and CDR2 is SQIVND (reference sequence). CDR3 length: 16 residues. CDR3 in amino acids: CASSRPRTPGGNEQFF. CDR3 nucleotides: TGTGCCAGTAGTAGACCGAGGACCCCGGGGGGCAATGAGCAGTTCTTC.

This chain links TRBV7-6 with TRBJ2-1; the D gene is possibly TRBD1 (5 bases). From germline, CDR1 is SGHVS and CDR2 FNYEAQ. The CDR3 has 14 amino acids. The V and J ends lost 1 base and 9 bases respectively, with 13 bases between them. The CDR3 DNA is TGTGCCAGCAGCTTAGGGCAGGGTTATGTTGAGCAGTTCTTC. This gives the protein CASSLGQGYVEQFF.

The chain uses TRBV21-1 and TRBJ1-1; TRBD1 reflects the table's D call only, with no check against the DNA. TRBV21-1 is shown as a pseudogene. The length of the CDR3 is 14 residues. The CDR3 DNA reads as TGTGCCAGCAGTACTAGGGGGAAAAACACTGAAGCTTTCTTT. It is translated as CASSTRGKNTEAFF.

This chain uses TRBV3-1 (or the pseudogene TRBV3-2) with TRBJ1-5, with D hard to call. Germline-derived CDR1 and CDR2 are LGHDT and YNNKEL (reference sequence). The CDR3 runs to 13 residues. Trimming pared 1 base from V and 6 bases from J, leaving 7 bases between. CDR3 in amino acids: CASSQGSGQPQHF. For the CDR3, the DNA is TGTGCCAGCAGCCAAGGATCGGGTCAGCCCCAGCATTTT.

The chain couples TRBV19 to TRBJ2-1; D is perhaps TRBD1 or TRBD2 (6 bases each). The CDR3 has 14 residues. Germline V gene data show CDR1 as LNHDA and CDR2 as SQIVND (reference sequence). With 7 bases removed from V and 6 bases from J, the gap between germline ends came to 16 bases. The CDR3 DNA is TGTGCCAGTACCCCCTCGAGGGGGGTCAATGAGCAGTTCTTC. Amino acid sequence: CASTPSRGVNEQFF.

The chain employs TRBV4-3 and TRBJ2-1; D is unresolved. From germline, CDR1 is LGHNA and CDR2 YSLEER. The CDR3 loop spans 15 amino acids. V was clipped by 1 base and J by 0 bases, with 7 bases between them. The chain's CDR3 is CASSQVALSYNEQFF. The CDR3 DNA reads as TGCGCCAGCAGCCAAGTCGCACTCTCCTACAATGAGCAGTTCTTC.

The chain combines TRBV7-6 with TRBJ1-1; TRBD1 is a possible D gene (5 bases). The ends were cut back, 0 bases at V and 4 bases at J, with 15 bases in the middle. The CDR3 runs 16 residues. Germline V gene sequence: CDR1 SGHVS, CDR2 FNYEAQ. DNA of the CDR3: TGTGCCAGCAGCTTAGCGCAGTGGGGGTTCGGCACTGAAGCTTTCTTT. Protein sequence: CASSLAQWGFGTEAFF.

This rearrangement joins TRBV28 to TRBJ2-7; tentatively, D is TRBD2 (7 bases). V shed 7 bases and J shed 5 bases, with 18 bases lying between them. The germline V gene encodes CDR1 MDHEN and CDR2 SYDVKM. The CDR3 is 14 residues long. DNA for the CDR3: TGTGCCAGCAACCCCGCGGGGGCGGAGGACGAGCAGTACTTC. Translation: CASNPAGAEDEQYF.

The chain's CDR3 is CASSSTSGTSGGYTF. The CDR3 nucleotides are TGTGCCAGCAGCTCTACCTCCGGGACGAGTGGGGGCTACACCTTC. The chain joins TRBV7-9 to TRBJ1-2; D is perhaps TRBD1 (5 bases). Germline assignment: CDR1 SEHNR and CDR2 FQNEAQ (reference sequence). Trimming took off 4 bases at V and 8 bases at J, with 20 bases between the two ends. The CDR3 runs 15 residues.

The V and J genes are TRBV7-2 and TRBJ1-2; D is perhaps TRBD1 (6 bases). This CDR3 comprises 14 residues. Trimming took 5 bases from V and 10 from J, leaving 20 bases between them. Germline V gives CDR1 SGHTA, CDR2 FQGNSA. The CDR3 here is CASSIGGTFIVYTF. The CDR3 nucleotides read TGTGCCAGCAGCATCGGCGGGACATTTATCGTCTACACCTTC.

The chain combines TRBV5-1 with TRBJ2-4, with D perhaps TRBD1 (6 bases). The CDR3 loop spans 13 amino acids. The germline V gene has CDR1 SGHRS and CDR2 YFSETQ. Trimming pared 4 bases from V and 9 bases from J, leaving 14 bases between. The CDR3 loop reads CASSQGPSAIQYF. The CDR3 bases are TGCGCCAGCAGCCAGGGGCCCAGCGCCATTCAGTACTTC.

The rearrangement links TRBV14 to TRBJ1-2, with unresolved D. Trimming cost V 0 bases and J 4 bases, with 3 bases left between them. The V gene's germline CDR1 is SGHDN and CDR2 FVKESK. The CDR3 has 12 residues. The CDR3 sequence is CASSQEAYGYTF. DNA of the CDR3: TGTGCCAGCAGCCAAGAGGCCTATGGCTACACCTTC.

This chain links TRBV12-3 or TRBV12-4 with TRBJ1-6, with D perhaps TRBD1 (6 bases). The CDR3 sequence is 13 residues long. With 11 bases removed from V and 5 bases from J, the gap between germline ends came to 13 bases. CDR3 DNA sequence: TGTGCCTCCCGAGGGGGGCATAATTCACCCCTCCACTTT. This sequence encodes CASRGGHNSPLHF.

The V call is TRBV18, the J call TRBJ2-3, with 7 bases fitting TRBD2. CDR3 size: 16 residues. Germline V gene lookup returns CDR1 KGHSH and CDR2 LQKENI. Trimming took 5 bases from V and 1 from J; bases not matched to a gene: 9. The CDR3 region is CASSSRLAFGTDTQYF. The CDR3 nucleotides are TGTGCCAGCTCATCCAGACTAGCCTTTGGCACAGATACGCAGTATTTT.

This sequence joins TRBV2 and TRBJ1-2, with D uncertain. The CDR3 sequence is 13 residues long. The V gene's germline CDR1 is SNHLY and CDR2 FYNNEI. The V end was cut by 7 bases, the J end by 8 bases, with 17 bases between. CDR3: CASTQDRTGGYTF. DNA for the CDR3: TGTGCCAGCACCCAGGACCGGACTGGGGGCTACACCTTC.

The chain couples TRBV9 to TRBJ1-5; D is possibly TRBD1 (5 bases). V was pared by 4 bases and J by 4 bases, with 12 bases between. The germline V gene has CDR1 SGDLS and CDR2 YYNGEE. This CDR3 has 14 amino acids. The CDR3 bases are TGTGCCAGCAGCCTCGGGGCAGGTAATCAGCCCCAGCATTTT. Translation gives CASSLGAGNQPQHF.

This sequence joins TRBV29-1 and TRBJ2-1; the D gene is possibly TRBD1 (6 bases). The CDR3 consists of 14 residues. The V end lost 4 bases, the J end lost 4 bases, and 14 bases lay between the germline ends. CDR1 and CDR2 from the germline V gene are SQVTM and ANQGSEA. DNA for the CDR3: TGCAGCGTTGGTAAGGGGGTGGCATACAATGAGCAGTTCTTC. Encoded protein: CSVGKGVAYNEQFF.

This rearrangement joins TRBV5-4 to TRBJ2-2; either TRBD1 or TRBD2 may supply D (5 bases each). This CDR3 spans 15 amino acids. CDR1 and CDR2 (germline): SGHNT, YYREEE (reference sequence). The V end was cut by 4 bases, the J end by 2 bases, with 12 bases between. Written as DNA, the CDR3 is TGTGCCAGCAGCCCACGGGACGGAAACACCGGGGAGCTGTTTTTT. Residues: CASSPRDGNTGELFF.

This rearrangement joins TRBV6-2 or TRBV6-3 to TRBJ2-3; D is ambiguous. Deletions cut 0 bases from V and 3 bases from J, with 13 bases between. Germline CDR1 and CDR2: MNHEY and SVGEGT. The CDR3 has 16 amino acids. CDR3 sequence: CASSYSRPFVTDTQYF. The CDR3 DNA sequence: TGTGCCAGCAGTTACTCGAGGCCCTTCGTAACAGATACGCAGTATTTT.

CDR3 bases: TGTGCCAGCAGCCCCCAGCCGGGGGAAGCTTTCTTT. This codes for CASSPQPGEAFF. The rearrangement uses TRBV7-9 and TRBJ1-1; D ambiguous. This CDR3 has 12 amino acids. Trimming cost V 5 bases and J 8 bases, with 12 bases left between them. The germline V gene has CDR1 SEHNR and CDR2 FQNEAQ (reference sequence).

The rearrangement uses TRBV28 and TRBJ1-5; unclear D gene. Germline V gives CDR1 MDHEN, CDR2 SYDVKM. V gave up 5 bases and J gave up 9 bases, with 20 bases separating them. The CDR3 consists of 15 residues. The CDR3, as DNA: TGTGCCAGCAGTCTCCGACATAAGATGTTTTCGCCCCAGCATTTT. It codes for CASSLRHKMFSPQHF.

The chain combines TRBV12-5 with TRBJ2-2; D gene ambiguous. CDR3 length: 13 amino acids. Germline CDR1 LGHNT, CDR2 FRNRAP. Trimming removed 3 bases at V and 7 bases at J, with 9 bases between. CDR3: CASGLLAGGELFF. In nucleotides, the CDR3 is TGTGCTAGTGGTTTACTGGCCGGCGGGGAGCTGTTTTTT.

This rearrangement joins TRBV19 to TRBJ1-5; no clear D gene. The CDR3 runs to 14 residues. The V end lost 4 bases, the J end lost 11 bases, and 18 bases lay between the germline ends. The germline CDR1 and CDR2 sequences are LNHDA and SQIVND (reference sequence). CDR3 sequence (DNA): TGTGCCAGTAGTACCTCCGGGGTCCCAATGGCCCAGCATTTT. Encoded protein: CASSTSGVPMAQHF.

CDR3 coding DNA: TGCGCCAGCAGCCGTCGGGAGACCAACACTGAAGCTTTCTTT. Protein product: CASSRRETNTEAFF. The chain recombines TRBV5-1 with TRBJ1-1, with unresolved D. Germline CDR1 and CDR2: SGHRS and YFSETQ. Trimming removed 4 bases at V and 2 bases at J, with 12 bases between. The CDR3 spans 14 residues.